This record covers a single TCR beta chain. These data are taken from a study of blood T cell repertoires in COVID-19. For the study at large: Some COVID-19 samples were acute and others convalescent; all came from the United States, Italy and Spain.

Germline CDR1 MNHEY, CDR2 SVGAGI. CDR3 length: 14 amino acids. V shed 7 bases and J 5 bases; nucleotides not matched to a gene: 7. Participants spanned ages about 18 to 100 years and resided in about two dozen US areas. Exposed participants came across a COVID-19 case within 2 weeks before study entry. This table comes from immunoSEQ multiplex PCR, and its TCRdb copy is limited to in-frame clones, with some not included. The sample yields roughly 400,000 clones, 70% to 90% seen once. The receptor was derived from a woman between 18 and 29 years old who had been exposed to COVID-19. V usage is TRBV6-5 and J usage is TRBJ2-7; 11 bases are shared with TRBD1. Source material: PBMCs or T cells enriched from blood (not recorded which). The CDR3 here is CASTLRTGGDEQYF. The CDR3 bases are TGTGCCAGCACCCTACGGACAGGGGGCGACGAGCAGTACTTC.